The present T cell receptor beta chain was sequenced within a study of post-analysis software for immune sequencing data. As for the study in general: The study covered relapsing-remitting, secondary progressive and progressive-relapsing courses of multiple sclerosis.

General study findings and limits: Four to six TRBV segments were more frequent in patients than controls; TRBV5-6, TRBV5-1 and TRBV20-1 belonged to this group.

CDR1 is DFQATT, CDR2 SNEGSKA, per germline (reference sequence). The V gene lost 5 bases and the J gene lost 5 bases, with 17 bases spanning the gap. This CDR3 has 14 residues. Built from TCR beta cDNA, the libraries had unique molecular identifiers in them. TCRdb independently ran MiXCR on the PCR reads; one entry per CDR3 protein. The sample carries around 440,000 distinct CDR3 sequences, over 35% recorded once. Of note for this clonotype: Antigen: not known.

V gene TRBV20-1 combines with J gene TRBJ2-3; either TRBD1 or TRBD2 may fit D (6 bases each). This receptor was obtained from a girl aged 10-17 years with multiple sclerosis. The sequenced sample consisted of blood. The CDR3 reads CSARLGGPKDTQYF. The CDR3 coding sequence is TGCAGTGCTCGCCTAGGGGGGCCGAAAGATACGCAGTATTTT.